This entry features one T cell receptor beta chain sequence. The length of the CDR3 is 14 residues. Method: immunoSEQ multiplex PCR; TCRdb's copy keeps in-frame clones and lacks some. The table has 60,000 to 65,000 clones, 45% to 65% seen once. This record belongs to a study of cytotoxic CD8 clonotypes in ibrutinib-treated CLL. Study at large: The study included about 11 relapsed/refractory and roughly 16 treatment-naive patients; under 18 had IGHV unmutated disease.

The sequence was collected from a human donor with chronic lymphocytic leukemia. The rearrangement uses TRBV21-1 and TRBJ1-2; the table names TRBD1, a call not compared with the DNA. TRBV21-1 is flagged as a pseudogene. Sequencing was performed on PBMCs, taken after 12 months of ibrutinib treatment. The CDR3: CASSKARTGDGYTF. The CDR3, as DNA: TGTGCCAGCAGCAAAGCGCGGACAGGGGATGGCTACACCTTC.